The next 7 T cell receptor beta chains were all read from a single sample in a study of PD-L1 blockade in urothelial cancer. The time point: pretreatment peripheral blood. Profiling relied on immunoSEQ multiplex PCR, and the TCRdb table lists in-frame clones only, not all of them. The sample has about 88,000 clones; 89% are singletons. The material was PBMCs, obtained around atezolizumab (anti-PD-L1) treatment. These TCRs come from a woman older than 75 with urothelial cancer.

This sequence joins TRBV28 and TRBJ2-5, with 12 bases identical to TRBD2. The V gene's germline CDR1 is MDHEN and CDR2 SYDVKM. After removal of 5 bases from V and 5 bases from J, the junction contained 9 bases not matched to a gene. The CDR3 has 16 residues. The DNA of the CDR3 is TGTGCCAGCAGTCCTCAAACTAGCGGGAGGCGGGAGACCCAGTACTTC. Residues: CASSPQTSGRRETQYF.

The chain links TRBV6-5 to TRBJ2-7, with D possibly TRBD2 on 6 matching bases. The V end was cut by 3 bases, the J end by 5 bases, with 14 bases between. CDR3 length equals 14 residues. Germline lookup yields CDR1 MNHEY and CDR2 SVGAGI. CDR3: CASSYTGVLHEQYF. As DNA, the CDR3 is TGTGCCAGCAGTTATACGGGAGTGCTCCACGAGCAGTACTTC.

The chain links TRBV11-3 to TRBJ2-4; TRBD2 might be the D (5 bases). The length of the CDR3 is 14 residues. Germline V CDR1 and CDR2: SGHNT, YENEEA. V shed 0 bases and J shed 9 bases, with 12 bases lying between them. CDR3 amino acids: CASSLDGVESIQYF. The CDR3 bases are TGTGCCAGCAGCTTAGACGGGGTTGAGAGCATTCAGTACTTC.

This clone was observed a single time. The chain is built from TRBV19 and TRBJ2-7; 10 bases map to TRBD2. Germline V gives CDR1 LNHDA, CDR2 SQIVND (reference sequence). V lost 4 bases to trimming and J lost 3 bases; unmatched junction nucleotides: 12. The CDR3 contains 17 residues. CDR3 sequence: CASSSASGSQIVYEQYF. CDR3 DNA: TGTGCCAGTAGTAGCGCTAGCGGGAGTCAAATCGTCTACGAGCAGTACTTC.

The chain carries TRBV7-2 and TRBJ2-5, with 12 bases identical to TRBD2. Germline trimming cut 3 bases from V and 4 bases from J; bases unmatched to any gene: 6. Germline CDR1 and CDR2: SGHTA and FQGNSA. This CDR3 is 16 amino acids long. Written as DNA, the CDR3 is TGTGCCAGCAGCTTCCCTAGCGGGAGGGGCGGAGAGACCCAGTACTTC. Its translation: CASSFPSGRGGETQYF.

The V gene is TRBV9, the J gene TRBJ2-2; tentative D call: TRBD2 (7 bases). The germline V gene has CDR1 SGDLS and CDR2 YYNGEE. The CDR3 is made up of 17 amino acids. Trimming pared 4 bases from V and 5 bases from J, leaving 21 bases between. CDR3 amino acids: CASSSQIGGRYTGELFF. The DNA for the CDR3 is TGTGCCAGCAGCTCCCAGATCGGGGGGCGGTATACCGGGGAGCTGTTTTTT.

This clone appeared a few times. The chain has TRBV4-1 and TRBJ2-2; 10 bases are shared with TRBD1. Germline CDR1 is MGHRA and CDR2 is YSYEKL. Trimming removed 5 bases from V and 1 base from J; junction bases left unmatched: 4. CDR3 length: 16 amino acids. DNA for the CDR3: TGCGCCAGCAGCGCCCGGGACAGGGGGAACACCGGGGAGCTGTTTTTT. It specifies CASSARDRGNTGELFF.